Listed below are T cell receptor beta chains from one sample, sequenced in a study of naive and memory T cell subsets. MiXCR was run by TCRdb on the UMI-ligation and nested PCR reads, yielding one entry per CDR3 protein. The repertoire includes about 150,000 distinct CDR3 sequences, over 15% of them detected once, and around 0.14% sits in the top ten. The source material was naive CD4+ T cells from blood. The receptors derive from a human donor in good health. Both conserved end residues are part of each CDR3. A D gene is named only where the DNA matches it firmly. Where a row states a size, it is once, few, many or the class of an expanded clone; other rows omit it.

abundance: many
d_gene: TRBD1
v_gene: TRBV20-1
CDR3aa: CSASWEGGGEQFF

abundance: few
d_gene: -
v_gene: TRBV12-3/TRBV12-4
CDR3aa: CASSFGGFGYTF

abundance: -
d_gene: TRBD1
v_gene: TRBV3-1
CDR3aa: CASSRGTGDTYEQYF

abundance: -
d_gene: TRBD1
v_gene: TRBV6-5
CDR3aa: CASSRQGAWNEQFF

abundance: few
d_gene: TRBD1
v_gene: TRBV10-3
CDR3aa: CAISPGTGVNQPQHF

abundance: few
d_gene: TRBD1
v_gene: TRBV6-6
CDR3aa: CASNPGQANTGELFF

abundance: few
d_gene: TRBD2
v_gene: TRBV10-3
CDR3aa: CAIRLAGLEQYF

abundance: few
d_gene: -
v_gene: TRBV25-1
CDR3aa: CASSDSRAFANTGELFF

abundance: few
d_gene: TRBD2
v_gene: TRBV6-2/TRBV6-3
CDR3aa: CASRRLAGGNYEQYF

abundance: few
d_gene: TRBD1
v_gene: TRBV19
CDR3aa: CASSTTTGTQETQYF

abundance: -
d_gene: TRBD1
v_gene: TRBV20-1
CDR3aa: CSASWTGGGYTF

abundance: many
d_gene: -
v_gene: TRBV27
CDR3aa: CASIPGLTSSYNEQFF

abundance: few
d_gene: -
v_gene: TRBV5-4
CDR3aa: CASSPLGLNYEQYF

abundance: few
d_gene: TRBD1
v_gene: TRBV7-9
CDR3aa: CASSPRQGHQETQYF

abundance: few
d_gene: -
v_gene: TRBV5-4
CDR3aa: CASSLQLAKNIQYF

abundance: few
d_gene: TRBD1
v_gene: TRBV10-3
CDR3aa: CASLDRSASTEAFF

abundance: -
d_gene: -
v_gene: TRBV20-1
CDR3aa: CSAGRDTQYF

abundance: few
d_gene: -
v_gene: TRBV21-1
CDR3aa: CASSMADERDGWVTEAFF

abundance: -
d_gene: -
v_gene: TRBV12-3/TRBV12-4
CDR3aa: CASSLGYTEAFF

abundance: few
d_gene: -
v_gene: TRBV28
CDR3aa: CATRDVWRAFF

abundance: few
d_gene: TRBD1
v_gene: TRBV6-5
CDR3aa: CASSKTGVGNSPLHF

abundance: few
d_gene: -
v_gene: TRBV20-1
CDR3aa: CSARRSNEQFF

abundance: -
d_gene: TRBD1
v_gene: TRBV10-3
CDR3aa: CAISETGAPDGYTF

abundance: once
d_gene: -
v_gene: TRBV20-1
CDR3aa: CSVPDSSHEKLFF

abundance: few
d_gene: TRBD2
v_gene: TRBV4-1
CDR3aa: CASSQLGLAGQETQYF

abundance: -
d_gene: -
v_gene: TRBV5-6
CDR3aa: CASSLRGGGYWPQHF

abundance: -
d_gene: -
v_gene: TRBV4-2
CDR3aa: CASSQGPPGSDNTGELFF

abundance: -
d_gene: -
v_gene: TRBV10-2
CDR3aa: CAVWGNYNEQFF

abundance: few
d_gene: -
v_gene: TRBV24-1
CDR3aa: CATSDGTGQGSNYGYTF

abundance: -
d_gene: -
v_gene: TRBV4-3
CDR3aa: CASSPRSGSYEQYF

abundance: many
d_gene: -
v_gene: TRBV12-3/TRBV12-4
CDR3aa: CASSSSIYEQYF

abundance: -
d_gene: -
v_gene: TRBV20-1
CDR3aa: CSAIDATGTYNEQFF

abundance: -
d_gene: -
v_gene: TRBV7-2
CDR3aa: CASSLESLVGYTQYF

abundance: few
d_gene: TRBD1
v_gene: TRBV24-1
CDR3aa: CATSDGQGKAKNIQYF

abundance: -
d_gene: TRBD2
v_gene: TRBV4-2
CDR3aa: CASSQELAENTDTQYF

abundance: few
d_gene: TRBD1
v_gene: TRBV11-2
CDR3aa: CASSRRTGHRLEAFF

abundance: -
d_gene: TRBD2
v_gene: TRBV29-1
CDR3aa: CSVEAPSGSRNIQYF